This is a list of T cell receptor beta chains from one sample in a study of cytomegalovirus exposure and HLA in healthy donors. Produced via immunoSEQ multiplex PCR; TCRdb's table is partial and in-frame only. The sample records 140,000 or so clones, roughly 80% being singletons. Source material: PBMCs. The origin of the receptors is a woman aged 25 to 39 in good health and CMV-seronegative. The CDR3 runs from the conserved cysteine through the conserved F or W. D genes are given only for firm matches. The size field is filled for only some rows; it gives once, few, many or a size class.

TRBJ2-1 NA TRBV2 NA TGTGCCAGCAGTGTACGGGGGGCGCGTGGGGGCAATGAGCAGTTCTTC CASSVRGARGGNEQFF
TRBJ1-1 NA TRBV18 NA TGTGCCAGCTCTCAGAACAGGAATCCGGGCACTGAAGCTTTCTTT CASSQNRNPGTEAFF
TRBJ1-2 NA TRBV6-5 NA TGTGCCAGCAGCCCCAGGGTTTACTATGGCTACACCTTC CASSPRVYYGYTF
TRBJ1-5 NA TRBV7-2 NA TGTGCCAGCAGCTTAGATCGCGGGCTAGATCAGCCCCAGCATTTT CASSLDRGLDQPQHF
TRBJ1-5 NA TRBV30 TRBD1 TGTGCCTGGAGTGTGGACAGGGTTGGGCAGCCCCAGCATTTT CAWSVDRVGQPQHF
TRBJ1-2 NA TRBV7-8 NA TGTGCCAGCAGCTTAGCAGGGACTTACTATGGCTACACCTTC CASSLAGTYYGYTF
TRBJ2-2 NA TRBV6-1 TRBD1 TGTGCCAGCAGGAAAGGGGACAGGGCAACCGGGGAGCTGTTTTTT CASRKGDRATGELFF
TRBJ2-3 NA TRBV7-2 NA TGTGCCAGCAGCTTCAGGGTTGGAGATACGCAGTATTTT CASSFRVGDTQYF
TRBJ2-7 once TRBV7-9 NA TGTGCCAGCAGCTTCTGGGGGAGGAGTTCCGAGCAGTACTTC CASSFWGRSSEQYF
TRBJ2-6 NA TRBV27 TRBD1 TGTGCCAGCAGGAGGCAGGGGGACCCTTTTTTCTCTGGGGCCAACGTCCTGACTTTC CASRRQGDPFFSGANVLTF